This TCR beta chain was sequenced during a study of cytomegalovirus exposure and HLA in healthy donors. The donors were healthy bone marrow donors. Comment on this clone: Its antigen is not identified.

V dropped 3 bases and J dropped 10; count of bases not matched to a gene: 15. Germline CDR1 GTSNPN, CDR2 SVGIG (reference sequence). The CDR3 is made up of 15 amino acids. The primer mix had 60 Vbeta and 13 Jbeta primers. As originally analysed: It was a later analysis that counted about 80 million unique TCR beta chains, of which 9.5 million to 14 million were shared. Sequencing used immunoSEQ multiplex PCR; TCRdb keeps in-frame clones, though not all of them. V and J calls plus clone size are reproduced from that table; the DNA served to infer D and trimming. The repertoire holds tens of thousands of clones, with roughly 73% as singletons. Study-level results: Solely CMV serostatus was available to characterize immune exposure.

The chain couples TRBV30 to TRBJ2-1; 7 bases match TRBD1. The TCR was taken from a woman in her forties in good health and CMV-seronegative. The sample taken for sequencing was PBMCs. The CDR3 here is CAWSLTGSPLGEQFF. DNA of the CDR3: TGTGCCTGGAGCCTGACAGGGTCCCCTTTGGGGGAGCAGTTCTTC.